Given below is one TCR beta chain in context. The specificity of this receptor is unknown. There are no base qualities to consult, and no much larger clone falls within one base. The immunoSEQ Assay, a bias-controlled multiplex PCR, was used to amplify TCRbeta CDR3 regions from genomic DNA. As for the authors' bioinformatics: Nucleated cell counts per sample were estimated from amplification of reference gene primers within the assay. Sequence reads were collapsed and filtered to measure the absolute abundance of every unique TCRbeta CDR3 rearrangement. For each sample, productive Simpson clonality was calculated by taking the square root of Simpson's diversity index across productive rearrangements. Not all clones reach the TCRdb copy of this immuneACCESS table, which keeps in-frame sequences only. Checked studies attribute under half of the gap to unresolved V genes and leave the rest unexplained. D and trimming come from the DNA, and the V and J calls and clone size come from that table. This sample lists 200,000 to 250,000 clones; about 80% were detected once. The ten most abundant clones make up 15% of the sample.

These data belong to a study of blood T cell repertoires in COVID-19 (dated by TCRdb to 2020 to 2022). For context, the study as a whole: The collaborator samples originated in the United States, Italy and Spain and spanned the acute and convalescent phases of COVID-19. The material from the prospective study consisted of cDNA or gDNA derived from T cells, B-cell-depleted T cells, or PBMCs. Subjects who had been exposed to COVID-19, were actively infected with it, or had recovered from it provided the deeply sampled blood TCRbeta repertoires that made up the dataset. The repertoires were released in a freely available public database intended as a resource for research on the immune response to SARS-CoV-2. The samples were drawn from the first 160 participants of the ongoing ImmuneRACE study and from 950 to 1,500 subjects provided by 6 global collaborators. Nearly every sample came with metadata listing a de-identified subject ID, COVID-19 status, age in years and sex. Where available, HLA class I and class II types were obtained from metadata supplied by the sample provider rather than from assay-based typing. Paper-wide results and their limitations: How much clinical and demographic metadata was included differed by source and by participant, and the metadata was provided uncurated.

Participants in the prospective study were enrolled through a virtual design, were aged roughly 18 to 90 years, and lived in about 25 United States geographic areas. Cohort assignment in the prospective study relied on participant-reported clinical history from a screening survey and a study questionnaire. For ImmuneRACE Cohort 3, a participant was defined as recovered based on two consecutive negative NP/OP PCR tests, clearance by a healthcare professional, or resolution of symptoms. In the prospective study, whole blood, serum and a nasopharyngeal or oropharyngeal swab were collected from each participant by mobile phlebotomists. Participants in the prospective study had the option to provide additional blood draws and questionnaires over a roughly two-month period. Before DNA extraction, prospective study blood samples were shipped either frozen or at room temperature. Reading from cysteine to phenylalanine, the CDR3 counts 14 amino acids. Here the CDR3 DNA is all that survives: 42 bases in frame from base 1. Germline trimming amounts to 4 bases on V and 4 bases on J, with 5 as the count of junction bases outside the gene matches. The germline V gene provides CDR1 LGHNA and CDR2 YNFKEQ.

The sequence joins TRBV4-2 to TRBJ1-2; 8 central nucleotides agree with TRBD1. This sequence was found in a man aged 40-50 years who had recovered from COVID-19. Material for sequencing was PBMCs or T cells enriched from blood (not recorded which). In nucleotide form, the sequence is TGTGCCAGCAGCCCCGGACAGGGAGGCTATGGCTACACCTTC. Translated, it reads CASSPGQGGYGYTF.